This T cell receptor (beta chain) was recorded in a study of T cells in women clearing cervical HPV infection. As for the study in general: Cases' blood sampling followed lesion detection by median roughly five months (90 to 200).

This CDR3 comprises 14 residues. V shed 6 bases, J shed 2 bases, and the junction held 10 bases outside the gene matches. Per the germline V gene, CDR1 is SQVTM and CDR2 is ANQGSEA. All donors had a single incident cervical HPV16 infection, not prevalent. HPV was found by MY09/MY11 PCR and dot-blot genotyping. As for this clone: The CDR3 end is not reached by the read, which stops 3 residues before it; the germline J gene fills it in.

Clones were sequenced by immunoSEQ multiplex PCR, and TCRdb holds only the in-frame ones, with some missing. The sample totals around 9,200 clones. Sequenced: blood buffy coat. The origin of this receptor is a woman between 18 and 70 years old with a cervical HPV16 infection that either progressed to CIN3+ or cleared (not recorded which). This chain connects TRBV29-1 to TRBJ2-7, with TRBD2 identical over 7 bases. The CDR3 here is CSVWGEGRTYEQYF. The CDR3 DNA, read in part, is TGCAGCGTGTGGGGGGAGGGCAGGACCTACGAG.